The text below deals with one T cell receptor (beta chain). These data belong to a study of T cell repertoires in aging, cancer and after chemotherapy. The CDR3 runs 16 residues. V lost 3 bases to trimming and J lost 0 bases, with 12 bases between them. CDR1 SGHTA and CDR2 FQGNSA come from the germline V gene. The template was genomic DNA from peripheral blood, not RNA. Rearranged V-D-J TRB sequences were amplified with a mixed TRB-A/B primer pool. Using its own MiXCR run on the multiplex PCR reads, TCRdb lists one record per CDR3 protein. This table holds 9,500 or so distinct CDR3 sequences, approximately 25% found once.

The chain carries TRBV7-2 and TRBJ2-4; D perhaps matches TRBD1 (6 bases). Sequenced material: blood. This clonotype was sampled from a human donor in good health. The CDR3 DNA reads as TGTGCCAGCAGCTTTAGAGCAGGGGAAGCCAAAAACATTCAGTACTTC. Translation gives CASSFRAGEAKNIQYF.